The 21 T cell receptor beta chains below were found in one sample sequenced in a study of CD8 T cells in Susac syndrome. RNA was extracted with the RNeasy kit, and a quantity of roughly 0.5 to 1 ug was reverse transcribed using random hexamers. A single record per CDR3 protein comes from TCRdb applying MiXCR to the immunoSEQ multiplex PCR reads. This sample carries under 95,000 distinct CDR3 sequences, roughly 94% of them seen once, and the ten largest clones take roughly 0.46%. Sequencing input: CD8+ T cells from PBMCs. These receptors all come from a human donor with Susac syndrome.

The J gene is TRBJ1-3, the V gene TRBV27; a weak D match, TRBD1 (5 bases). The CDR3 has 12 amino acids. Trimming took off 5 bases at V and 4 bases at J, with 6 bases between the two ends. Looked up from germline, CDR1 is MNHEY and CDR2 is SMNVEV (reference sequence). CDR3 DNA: TGTGCCAGCAGTCCAGGGGGAAACACCATATATTTT. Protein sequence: CASSPGGNTIYF.

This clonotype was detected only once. The CDR3 region is CAWSRQGNRDIQYF. CDR3 coding DNA: TGTGCCTGGAGCCGACAGGGGAATAGGGACATTCAGTACTTC. This chain uses TRBV30 with TRBJ2-4; 8 bases agree with TRBD1. Trimming took 3 bases from V and 8 from J; bases not matched to a gene: 9. Germline CDR1 GTSNPN, CDR2 SVGIG (reference sequence). The CDR3 totals 14 residues.

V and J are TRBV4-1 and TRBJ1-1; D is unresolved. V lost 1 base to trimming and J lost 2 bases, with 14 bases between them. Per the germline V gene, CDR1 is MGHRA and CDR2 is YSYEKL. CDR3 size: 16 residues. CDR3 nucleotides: TGCGCCAGCAGCCAAGTGGCCGGCAGTACAAACACTGAAGCTTTCTTT. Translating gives CASSQVAGSTNTEAFF.

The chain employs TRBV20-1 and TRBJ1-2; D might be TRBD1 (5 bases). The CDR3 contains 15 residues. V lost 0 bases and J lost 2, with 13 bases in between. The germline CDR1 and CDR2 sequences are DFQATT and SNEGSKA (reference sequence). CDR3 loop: CSARDLLRGNYGYTF. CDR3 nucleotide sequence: TGCAGTGCTAGAGATCTCCTCCGGGGCAACTATGGCTACACCTTC.

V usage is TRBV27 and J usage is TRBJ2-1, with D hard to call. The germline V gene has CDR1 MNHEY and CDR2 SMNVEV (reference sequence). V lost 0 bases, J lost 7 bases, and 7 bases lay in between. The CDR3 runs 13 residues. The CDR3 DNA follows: TGTGCCAGCAGTTTATCCTCCTCTAATGAGCAGTTCTTC. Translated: CASSLSSSNEQFF.

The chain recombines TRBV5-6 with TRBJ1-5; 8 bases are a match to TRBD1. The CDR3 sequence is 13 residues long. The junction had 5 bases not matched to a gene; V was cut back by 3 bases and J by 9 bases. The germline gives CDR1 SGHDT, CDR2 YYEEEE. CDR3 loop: CASSSQGTGPQHF. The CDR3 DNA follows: TGTGCCAGCAGCTCACAGGGGACAGGGCCCCAGCATTTT.

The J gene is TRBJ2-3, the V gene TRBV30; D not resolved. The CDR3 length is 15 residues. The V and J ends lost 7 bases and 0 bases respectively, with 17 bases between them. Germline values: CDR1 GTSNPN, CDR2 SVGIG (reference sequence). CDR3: CASGVGSSSTDTQYF. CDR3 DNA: TGTGCCTCCGGAGTGGGGTCGTCTAGCACAGATACGCAGTATTTT.

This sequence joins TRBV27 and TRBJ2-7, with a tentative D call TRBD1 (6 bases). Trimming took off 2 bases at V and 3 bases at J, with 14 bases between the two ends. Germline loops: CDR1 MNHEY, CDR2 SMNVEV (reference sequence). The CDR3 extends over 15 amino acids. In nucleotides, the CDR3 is TGTGCCAGCAGTTTACGCCGGGACACTTTCTACGAGCAGTACTTC. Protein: CASSLRRDTFYEQYF.

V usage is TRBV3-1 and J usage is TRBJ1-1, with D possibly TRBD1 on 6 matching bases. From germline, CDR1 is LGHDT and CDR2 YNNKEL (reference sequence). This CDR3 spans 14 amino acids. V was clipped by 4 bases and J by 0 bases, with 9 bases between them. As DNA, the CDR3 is TGTGCCAGCAGCCGGGGACACCTGAACACTGAAGCTTTCTTT. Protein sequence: CASSRGHLNTEAFF. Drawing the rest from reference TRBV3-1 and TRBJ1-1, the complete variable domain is DTAVSQTPKYLVTQMGNDKSIKCEQNLGHDTMYWYKQDSKKFLKIMFSYNNKELIINETVPNRFSPKSPDKAHLNLHINSLELGDSAVYFCASSRGHLNTEAFFGQGTRLTVV.

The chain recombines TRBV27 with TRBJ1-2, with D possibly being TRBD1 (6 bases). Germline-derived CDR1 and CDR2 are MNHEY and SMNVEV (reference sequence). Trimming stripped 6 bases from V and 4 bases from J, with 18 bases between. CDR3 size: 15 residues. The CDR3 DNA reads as TGTGCCAGCAGCCTTGCCGGCCAGGGGTTCTATGGCTACACCTTC. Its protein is CASSLAGQGFYGYTF.

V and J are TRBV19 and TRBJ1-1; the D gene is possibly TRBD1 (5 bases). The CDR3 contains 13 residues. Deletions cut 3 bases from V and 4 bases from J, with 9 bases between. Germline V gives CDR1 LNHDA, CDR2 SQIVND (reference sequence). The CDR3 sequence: CASSIGGGTEAFF. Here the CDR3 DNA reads TGTGCCAGTAGTATTGGCGGGGGCACTGAAGCTTTCTTT.

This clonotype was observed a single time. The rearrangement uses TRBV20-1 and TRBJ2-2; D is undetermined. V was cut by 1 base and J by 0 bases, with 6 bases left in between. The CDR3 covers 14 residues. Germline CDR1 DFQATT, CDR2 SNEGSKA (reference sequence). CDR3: CSARGPANTGELFF. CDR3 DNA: TGCAGTGCTAGAGGACCGGCGAACACCGGGGAGCTGTTTTTT.

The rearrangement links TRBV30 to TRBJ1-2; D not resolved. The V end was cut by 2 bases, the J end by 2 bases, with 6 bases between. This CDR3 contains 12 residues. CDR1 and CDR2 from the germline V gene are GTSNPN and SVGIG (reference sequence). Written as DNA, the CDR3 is TGTGCCTGGAGTACCGGGAACTATGGCTACACCTTC. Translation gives CAWSTGNYGYTF.

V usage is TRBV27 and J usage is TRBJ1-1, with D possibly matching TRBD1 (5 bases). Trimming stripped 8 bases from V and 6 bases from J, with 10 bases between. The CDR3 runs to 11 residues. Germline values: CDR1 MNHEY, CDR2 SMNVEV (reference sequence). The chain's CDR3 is CASGAASEAFF. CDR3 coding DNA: TGTGCCAGCGGGGCAGCATCTGAAGCTTTCTTT.

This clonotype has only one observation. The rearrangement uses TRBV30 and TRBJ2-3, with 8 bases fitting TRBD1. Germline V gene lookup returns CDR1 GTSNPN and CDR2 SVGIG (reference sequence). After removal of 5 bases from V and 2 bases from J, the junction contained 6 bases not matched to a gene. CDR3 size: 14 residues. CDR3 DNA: TGTGCCTGGTTAGAGACAGGGGTCACAGATACGCAGTATTTT. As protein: CAWLETGVTDTQYF. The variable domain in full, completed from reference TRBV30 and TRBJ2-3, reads SQTIHQWPATLVQPVGSPLSLECTVEGTSNPNLYWYRQAAGRGLQLLFYSVGIGQISSEVPQNLSASRPQDRQFILSSKKLLLSDSGFYLCAWLETGVTDTQYFGPGTRLTVL.

The CDR3 bases are TGTGCCAGCAGCGTAAACCCGTGGACGTCAGGGGCCAACGTCCTGACTTTC. Translated: CASSVNPWTSGANVLTF. The rearrangement uses TRBV9 and TRBJ2-6; D not resolved. The CDR3 has 17 amino acids. V lost 1 base, J lost 4 bases, and 15 bases lay in between. The germline CDR1 and CDR2 sequences are SGDLS and YYNGEE.

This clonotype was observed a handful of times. In nucleotides, the CDR3 is TGTGCCAGCAGCCAAGACAGGGATGCCTACAATGAGCAGTTCTTC. It yields the protein CASSQDRDAYNEQFF. This rearrangement joins TRBV3-1 to TRBJ2-1; possibly TRBD1 for D (5 bases). Per germline, CDR1 LGHDT and CDR2 YNNKEL (reference sequence). V gave up 0 bases and J gave up 2 bases, with 8 bases separating them. This CDR3 spans 15 amino acids.

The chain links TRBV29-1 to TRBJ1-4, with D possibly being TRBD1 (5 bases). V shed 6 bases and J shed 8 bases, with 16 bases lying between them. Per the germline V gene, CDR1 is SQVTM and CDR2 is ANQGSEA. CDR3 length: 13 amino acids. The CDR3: CSVSQGAGEKLFF. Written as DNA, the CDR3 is TGCAGCGTCAGCCAAGGGGCCGGAGAAAAACTGTTTTTT.

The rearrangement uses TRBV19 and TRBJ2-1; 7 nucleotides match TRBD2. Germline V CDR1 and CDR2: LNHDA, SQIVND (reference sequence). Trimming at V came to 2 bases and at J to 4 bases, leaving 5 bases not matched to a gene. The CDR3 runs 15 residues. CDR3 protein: CASSINSGAYNEQFF. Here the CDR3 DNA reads TGTGCCAGTAGTATAAACAGCGGGGCGTACAATGAGCAGTTCTTC.

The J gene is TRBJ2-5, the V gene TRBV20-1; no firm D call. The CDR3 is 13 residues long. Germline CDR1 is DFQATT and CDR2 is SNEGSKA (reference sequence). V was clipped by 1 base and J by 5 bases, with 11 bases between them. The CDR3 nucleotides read TGCAGTGCTAGAGTCTGGGAAGGCGAGACCCAGTACTTC. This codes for CSARVWEGETQYF.

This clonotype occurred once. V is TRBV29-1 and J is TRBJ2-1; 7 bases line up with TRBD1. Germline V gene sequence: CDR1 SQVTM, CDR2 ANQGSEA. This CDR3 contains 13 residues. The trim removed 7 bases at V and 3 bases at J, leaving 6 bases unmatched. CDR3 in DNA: TGCAGCGGCCGGGACAGCAACTACAATGAGCAGTTCTTC. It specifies CSGRDSNYNEQFF.